These 3 T cell receptor beta chains share one sample of origin, sequenced in a study of Ad26.COV2.S vaccination and SARS-CoV-2 variants (dated by TCRdb to the early 2020s). In the paper's terms, the treatment or condition label means: 19 received Ad26.COV2.S at low or high dose, single or two shots; roughly 5 received placebo; per-sample allocation not given. Repertoires of vaccine and placebo recipients were sequenced from samples collected on day 63 after the first injection. Libraries were built with the immunoSEQ multiplex PCR assay. TCRdb limited this immuneACCESS table to in-frame rearrangements with V and J called. A share of clones is missing; checked studies link under half to unresolved V genes, and the rest is unexplained. Across this sample there are hundreds of thousands of clones, with roughly 90% seen only once. About 1.5% of the sample is taken by the ten largest. Sequences were derived from peripheral blood, sampled in a trial of Ad26.COV2.S vaccine versus placebo. The source is a person between 18 and 59 years old who received the Ad26.COV2.S COVID-19 vaccine or a placebo.

This clone was seen only once. The chain employs TRBV5-1 and TRBJ2-3, with D perhaps matching TRBD1 or TRBD2 (5 bases each). V was clipped by 1 base and J by 2 bases, with 11 bases between them. The germline V gene encodes CDR1 SGHRS and CDR2 YFSETQ. The CDR3 is 15 residues long. DNA for the CDR3: TGCGCCAGCAGCTTGATCGAGGGGAACACAGATACGCAGTATTTT. The encoded protein is CASSLIEGNTDTQYF. Together with reference TRBV5-1 and TRBJ2-3, the CDR3 gives the full variable domain: KAGVTQTPRYLIKTRGQQVTLSCSPISGHRSVSWYQQTPGQGLQFLFEYFSETQRNKGNFPGRFSGRQFSNSRSEMNVSTLELGDSALYLCASSLIEGNTDTQYFGPGTRLTVL.

This chain links TRBV19 with TRBJ2-1, with D unclear. The CDR3 runs 13 residues. Trimming took off 0 bases at V and 7 bases at J, with 7 bases between the two ends. CDR1 LNHDA and CDR2 SQIVND come from the germline V gene (reference sequence). The CDR3 bases are TGTGCCAGTAGTATAGAGTGGGTGAATGAGCAGTTCTTC. This gives the protein CASSIEWVNEQFF.

The chain links TRBV6-5 to TRBJ2-5; 8 bases fit TRBD2. The CDR3 loop spans 16 amino acids. Germline CDR1 is MNHEY and CDR2 is SVGAGI. V shed 2 bases, J shed 4 bases, and the junction held 9 bases outside the gene matches. The CDR3 spells CASSYGPSGRGETQYF. The CDR3 coding sequence is TGTGCCAGCAGTTACGGTCCTAGCGGGCGGGGAGAGACCCAGTACTTC.